This T cell receptor (beta chain) was identified in a study of OX40 agonist ivuxolimab in advanced cancers. Study details: Intravenous ivuxolimab at 0.01 to 10 mg/kg was given to patients every 2 weeks. One hepatocellular carcinoma and a couple of cutaneous melanoma patients partially responded. General study points: Within 6 weeks, CD4+ and CD8+ blood T cells expanded clonally at 0.1 to 3.0 mg/kg.

The J segment lost 3 bases and the V segment lost 11 bases, leaving 11 bases of the junction unmatched. From germline, CDR1 is SGHTA and CDR2 FQGNSA. The CDR3 is 15 residues long. Of note for this clone: Its antigen remains unidentified.

Method: immunoSEQ multiplex PCR; TCRdb's copy keeps in-frame clones and lacks some. Of tens of thousands of clones detected, about 85% appear once; the ten largest clones hold approximately 3%. The V gene is TRBV7-2, the J gene TRBJ1-5, with TRBD1 matching 9 bases. This TCR was sampled from an adult with an advanced solid tumor such as melanoma, head and neck, liver or kidney cancer. Sequenced material: CD4+ or CD8+ T cells sorted from blood, taken in a trial of the OX40 agonist ivuxolimab. The DNA for the CDR3 is TGTGCCTCCAGCTTTGGGACAGGGACCAATCAGCCCCAGCATTTT. It specifies CASSFGTGTNQPQHF.